The clone carrying this T cell receptor beta chain was observed a few times. Its antigen is not identified. The data originate from a study of response to subunit inactivated influenza vaccine. Study-wide findings and caveats: Few new T cells, the authors suggested, are recruited by each seasonal influenza vaccination.

TCRdb passed the RT-PCR reads through MiXCR, listing each CDR3 protein once. The sample yields about 520,000 distinct CDR3 sequences, 9.5% to 13% seen once. The CDR3 consists of 13 residues. V dropped 6 bases and J dropped 6 bases, with 12 bases sitting between them. The rearrangement uses TRBV12-3 or TRBV12-4 and TRBJ1-5, with D possibly being TRBD1 (5 bases). Specimen: PBMCs from blood, collected 40 to 50 days after vaccination. This sequence was found in a man aged 50-60 years who received an inactivated influenza vaccine. In DNA, the CDR3 is TGTGCCAGCAGCCAGGATGGGGGTCAGCCCCAGCATTTT. It is translated as CASSQDGGQPQHF.